The 32 T cell receptor beta chains in this list originate from one sample, sequenced in a study of OX40 agonist ivuxolimab in advanced cancers. This table comes from immunoSEQ multiplex PCR, and its TCRdb copy is limited to in-frame clones, with some not included. The data hold tens of thousands of clones, with 75% to 85% observed a single time. The sequences come from CD4+ or CD8+ T cells sorted from blood, collected in a trial of the OX40 agonist ivuxolimab. These receptors originate from an adult with an advanced solid tumor such as melanoma, head and neck, liver or kidney cancer.

CDR3 protein: CASSLQVNTEAFF. In DNA form, the CDR3 reads TGTGCCAGCAGCCTCCAGGTGAACACTGAAGCTTTCTTT. This chain joins TRBV7-9 and TRBJ1-1; no clear D gene. V lost 5 bases and J 0 bases, leaving 7 bases between the germline ends. Germline CDR1 and CDR2: SEHNR and FQNEAQ (reference sequence). The CDR3 covers 13 residues. Based on the CDR3 plus reference TRBV7-9 and TRBJ1-1, the full variable domain is DTGVSQNPRHKITKRGQNVTFRCDPISEHNRLYWYRQTLGQGPEFLTYFQNEAQLEKSRLLSDRFSAERPKGSFSTLEIQRTEQGDSAMYLCASSLQVNTEAFFGQGTRLTVV.

This clone was seen just once. V is TRBV5-1 and J is TRBJ1-2, with 7 bases lining up with TRBD1. V lost 4 bases to trimming and J lost 4 bases; unmatched junction nucleotides: 10. The CDR3 covers 15 residues. Germline V CDR1 and CDR2: SGHRS, YFSETQ. CDR3 sequence (DNA): TGCGCCAGCAGCGCCGGGACAGACTTATCCTATGGCTACACCTTC. Translating gives CASSAGTDLSYGYTF.

The chain has TRBV6-5 and TRBJ2-1; no firm D call. CDR1 and CDR2 from the germline V gene are MNHEY and SVGAGI. The CDR3 spans 13 residues. V lost 1 base to trimming and J lost 10 bases, with 11 bases between them. The CDR3 DNA follows: TGTGCCAGCAGTTACTTCCTCTGGAGCGAGCAGTTCTTC. Amino acid sequence: CASSYFLWSEQFF.

V gene TRBV14 combines with J gene TRBJ2-1; a weak D match, TRBD2 (5 bases). The CDR3 has 12 amino acids. Germline assignment: CDR1 SGHDN and CDR2 FVKESK. With 1 base removed from V and 8 bases from J, the gap between germline ends came to 6 bases. CDR3 protein: CASSQGRYEQFF. The DNA of the CDR3 is TGTGCCAGCAGCCAAGGGAGGTATGAGCAGTTCTTC.

With regard to this clone: One junction end does not reproduce the germline sequence, and a read error may be involved. This chain connects TRBV10-3 to TRBJ1-1; D is unresolved. The V gene's germline CDR1 is ENHRY and CDR2 SYGVKD. The CDR3 length is 11 residues. CDR3 in DNA: TGTGCCATCAGAGAGTACACTGAAGCTTTCTTT. Translation gives CAIREYTEAFF.

The V gene is TRBV5-6, the J gene TRBJ1-2, with D possibly being TRBD1 (6 bases). V was cut by 4 bases and J by 7 bases, with 20 bases left in between. From germline, CDR1 is SGHDT and CDR2 YYEEEE. This CDR3 contains 15 residues. In DNA, the CDR3 is TGTGCCAGCAGCCCCGAGGGGGGTTGGGACCGTGGCTACACCTTC. Its translation is CASSPEGGWDRGYTF. Variable domain in full (rest from reference TRBV5-6 and TRBJ1-2): DAGVTQSPTHLIKTRGQQVTLRCSPKSGHDTVSWYQQALGQGPQFIFQYYEEEERQRGNFPDRFSGHQFPNYSSELNVNALLLGDSALYLCASSPEGGWDRGYTFGSGTRLTVV.

J is TRBJ2-5 and V is TRBV10-3; the D gene is possibly TRBD1 (6 bases). The assigned J gene may be wrong: the sequence end matches TRBJ2-7 better. CDR3 length: 16 residues. Germline CDR1 and CDR2: ENHRY and SYGVKD. CDR3 sequence (DNA): TGTGCCATCAGTGAAGGGAGCACCGCAGGGGCCTACGAGCAGTACTTC. Residues: CAISEGSTAGAYEQYF.

The rearrangement uses TRBV9 and TRBJ2-7; 11 nucleotides agree with TRBD2. Germline trimming cut 4 bases from V and 0 bases from J; bases unmatched to any gene: 6. The germline CDR1 and CDR2 sequences are SGDLS and YYNGEE. The CDR3 sequence is 16 residues long. CDR3 nucleotides: TGTGCCAGCAGCCCCCTAGCGGGAGGTGCCTCCTACGAGCAGTACTTC. It translates to CASSPLAGGASYEQYF.

The chain carries TRBV6-1 and TRBJ1-1, with D tentatively TRBD1 (5 bases). Germline V gives CDR1 MNHNS, CDR2 SASEGT. Trimming stripped 6 bases from V and 3 bases from J, with 8 bases between. This CDR3 contains 12 residues. CDR3 sequence: CASSLGDTEAFF. The DNA of the CDR3 is TGTGCCAGCAGCTTAGGGGACACTGAAGCTTTCTTT.

The gene calls are TRBV5-1 and TRBJ2-7; 7 bases are a match to TRBD1. The J segment lost 4 bases and the V segment lost 5 bases, leaving 6 bases of the junction unmatched. There are 13 residues in the CDR3. The germline CDR1 and CDR2 sequences are SGHRS and YFSETQ. This chain's CDR3 is CASSPGTVYEQYF. The DNA for the CDR3 is TGCGCCAGCAGTCCCGGGACAGTATACGAGCAGTACTTC.

V and J are TRBV5-4 and TRBJ1-6; no definite D call. Looked up from germline, CDR1 is SGHNT and CDR2 is YYREEE (reference sequence). Deletions cut 0 bases from V and 10 bases from J, with 8 bases between. CDR3 length: 13 residues. The CDR3 DNA reads as TGTGCCAGCAGCTTGGTACGAGAATCACCCCTCCACTTT. Translating gives CASSLVRESPLHF.

This clone is labeled medium-sized. The chain combines TRBV27 with TRBJ2-1; D assignment may be TRBD1 or TRBD2 (5 bases each). V was trimmed by 8 bases and J by 2 bases, leaving 7 bases between them. In germline, CDR1 is MNHEY, CDR2 SMNVEV (reference sequence). This CDR3 has 12 amino acids. The CDR3, as DNA: TGTGCCAGCGGGGGACCCTACAATGAGCAGTTCTTC. It translates to CASGGPYNEQFF.

In its sample, this clone was seen once. This chain joins TRBV23-1 and TRBJ2-7, with a weak D call TRBD1 (6 bases). TRBV23-1 counts as an open reading frame of uncertain function. The CDR3 sequence is 13 residues long. The V and J ends lost 0 bases and 6 bases respectively, with 9 bases between them. In nucleotides, the CDR3 is TGCGCCAGCAGTCAATCAGGGGACATCGAGCAGTACTTC. It translates to CASSQSGDIEQYF.

The chain has TRBV7-8 and TRBJ1-4; 7 nucleotides line up with TRBD1. J was trimmed by 0 bases and V by 5 bases; bases with no gene match: 6. This CDR3 contains 16 residues. Germline assignment: CDR1 SGHVS and CDR2 FQNEAQ. The CDR3 sequence: CASSPWDSATNEKLFF. CDR3 in DNA: TGTGCCAGCAGCCCCTGGGACAGCGCAACTAATGAAAAACTGTTTTTT.

The chain links TRBV6-9 to TRBJ1-3, with D unclear. Germline CDR1 and CDR2: MNHGY and SVAAGI. CDR3 size: 14 residues. With 6 bases removed from V and 3 bases from J, the gap between germline ends came to 12 bases. The DNA of the CDR3 is TGTGCCAGCAGGAAAAAGGCATTTGGAAACACCATATATTTT. It yields the protein CASRKKAFGNTIYF.

The genes are TRBV9 and TRBJ2-7; D may be TRBD1 (6 bases). Trimming took off 0 bases at V and 2 bases at J, with 15 bases between the two ends. CDR1 and CDR2 (germline): SGDLS, YYNGEE. CDR3 length: 16 amino acids. The DNA of the CDR3 is TGTGCCAGCAGCGTAGGGAACAGGGTTGGCCCCTACGAGCAGTACTTC. It codes for CASSVGNRVGPYEQYF.

The chain combines TRBV6-1 with TRBJ1-3; D may be TRBD1 (5 bases). Trimming took 2 bases from V and 9 from J, leaving 11 bases between them. The CDR3 consists of 13 residues. Germline V gene data show CDR1 as MNHNS and CDR2 as SASEGT. The CDR3 DNA follows: TGTGCCAGCAGTGAACAGAGGGGTGGCACCATATATTTT. The encoded protein is CASSEQRGGTIYF.

V and J are TRBV2 and TRBJ1-1; D remains unclear. V shed 6 bases and J shed 5 bases, with 19 bases lying between them. Per germline, CDR1 SNHLY and CDR2 FYNNEI. The CDR3 spans 15 residues. The DNA for the CDR3 is TGTGCCAGCAGAATCTTTGGCAGCGAGGTTACTGAAGCTTTCTTT. This codes for CASRIFGSEVTEAFF. Based on the CDR3 plus reference TRBV2 and TRBJ1-1, the full variable domain is EPEVTQTPSHQVTQMGQEVILRCVPISNHLYFYWYRQILGQKVEFLVSFYNNEISEKSEIFDDQFSVERPDGSNFTLKIRSTKLEDSAMYFCASRIFGSEVTEAFFGQGTRLTVV.

The chain joins TRBV9 to TRBJ1-2, with D possibly TRBD1 on 5 matching bases. The CDR3 extends over 15 amino acids. The V and J ends lost 0 bases and 3 bases respectively, with 12 bases between them. Germline CDR1 reads SGDLS; CDR2 reads YYNGEE. The CDR3 DNA reads TGTGCCAGCAGCGTAGGTCGGGGCCCAGACTATGGCTACACCTTC. As protein: CASSVGRGPDYGYTF.

The chain is built from TRBV7-9 and TRBJ2-3, with TRBD2 matching over 12 bases. Germline CDR1 SEHNR, CDR2 FQNEAQ (reference sequence). This CDR3 spans 15 amino acids. V lost 5 bases to trimming and J lost 6 bases; unmatched junction nucleotides: 6. CDR3 DNA: TGTGCCAGCAGCCCGACTAGCGGGAGTGCTGATACGCAGTATTTT. Amino acid sequence: CASSPTSGSADTQYF.

A few counts support this clone. The chain employs TRBV7-9 and TRBJ2-7, with 11 bases identical to TRBD1. The CDR3 spans 14 residues. CDR1 SEHNR and CDR2 FQNEAQ come from the germline V gene (reference sequence). With 1 base clipped from V and 6 bases from J, the junction kept 2 bases outside the gene matches. The CDR3 region is CASSLGGQGGEQYF. The DNA of the CDR3 is TGTGCCAGCAGCTTAGGGGGACAGGGGGGCGAGCAGTACTTC.

The chain uses TRBV6-5 and TRBJ2-7; 11 bases agree with TRBD2. Germline V gives CDR1 MNHEY, CDR2 SVGAGI. V lost 6 bases to trimming and J lost 4 bases; unmatched junction nucleotides: 2. The CDR3 runs to 13 residues. CDR3 DNA sequence: TGTGCCAGCAGCACTAGCGGGAGTTACGAGCAGTACTTC. Its protein is CASSTSGSYEQYF.

This chain uses TRBV18 with TRBJ2-7, with D hard to call. The CDR3 covers 12 residues. The germline CDR1 and CDR2 sequences are KGHSH and LQKENI. V lost 3 bases, J lost 7 bases, and 10 bases lay in between. The CDR3 spells CASSPPTGEQYF. CDR3 DNA: TGTGCCAGCTCACCTCCCACCGGGGAGCAGTACTTC.

The chain carries TRBV6-1 and TRBJ2-1, with 8 bases lining up with TRBD1. CDR3 length: 15 residues. Germline V gene sequence: CDR1 MNHNS, CDR2 SASEGT. V gave up 3 bases and J gave up 7 bases; unmatched junction bases: 8. The CDR3 DNA reads TGTGCCAGCAGTGATGGGCAGGGGGCTGGGAATGAGCAGTTCTTC. Its translation: CASSDGQGAGNEQFF.

About this clone itself: The same CDR3 is also encoded by other DNA sequences in this sample. The chain links TRBV27 to TRBJ2-7, with 7 nucleotides matching TRBD1. CDR1 is MNHEY and CDR2 is SMNVEV in the germline V gene (reference sequence). J was trimmed by 6 bases and V by 5 bases; bases with no gene match: 10. The CDR3 has 14 residues. Here the CDR3 reads CASSRWDPGGEQYF. For the CDR3, the DNA is TGTGCCAGCAGTCGCTGGGACCCAGGGGGCGAGCAGTACTTC.

The chain joins TRBV19 to TRBJ2-6, with D possibly matching TRBD1 (5 bases). The CDR3 consists of 17 residues. Germline CDR1 and CDR2: LNHDA and SQIVND (reference sequence). Trimming shortened V by 9 bases and J by 2 bases, and 20 bases separated the two germline ends. This chain's CDR3 is CARGLREGETGANVLTF. The CDR3 bases are TGTGCCAGGGGCCTCAGGGAAGGGGAAACTGGGGCCAACGTCCTGACTTTC. Drawing the rest from reference TRBV19 and TRBJ2-6, the complete variable domain is DGGITQSPKYLFRKEGQNVTLSCEQNLNHDAMYWYRQDPGQGLRLIYYSQIVNDFQKGDIAEGYSVSREKKESFPLTVTSAQKNPTAFYLCARGLREGETGANVLTFGAGSRLTVL.

The CDR3 bases are TGTGCCAGCAGCCCAGCGGGGAATAGCAATCAGCCCCAGCATTTT. Its translation: CASSPAGNSNQPQHF. The J gene is TRBJ1-5, the V gene TRBV6-5; D is unclear. There are 15 residues in the CDR3. Trimming cost V 6 bases and J 0 bases, with 12 bases left between them. CDR1 MNHEY and CDR2 SVGAGI come from the germline V gene.

V usage is TRBV7-9 and J usage is TRBJ1-4; possible D gene TRBD1, 5 bases. V shed 8 bases and J shed 7 bases, with 17 bases lying between them. This CDR3 is 14 amino acids long. Germline V gives CDR1 SEHNR, CDR2 FQNEAQ (reference sequence). As DNA, the CDR3 is TGTGCCAGCTCCCAGGGATCTGGAGGTGAAAAACTGTTTTTT. This codes for CASSQGSGGEKLFF.

The chain has TRBV29-1 and TRBJ1-1, with TRBD1 as a possible D gene (5 bases). The CDR3 spans 12 residues. V was pared by 3 bases and J by 4 bases, with 9 bases between. Germline CDR1 reads SQVTM; CDR2 reads ANQGSEA. The chain's CDR3 is CSVDSGRTEAFF. The CDR3 region has the DNA TGCAGCGTTGACTCAGGGCGCACTGAAGCTTTCTTT.

This rearrangement joins TRBV5-1 to TRBJ1-2; the D gene is possibly TRBD1 (6 bases). This CDR3 region has 15 residues. V lost 7 bases, J lost 2 bases, and 18 bases lay in between. CDR1 is SGHRS, CDR2 YFSETQ, per germline. The CDR3 spells CASDRGVGTNYGYTF. Here the CDR3 DNA reads TGCGCCAGCGATCGTGGCGTAGGGACAAACTATGGCTACACCTTC.

This clone was recorded only once. The chain carries TRBV7-6 and TRBJ1-3; tentative D call: TRBD1 (5 bases). V lost 1 base, J lost 4 bases, and 11 bases lay in between. CDR1 SGHVS and CDR2 FNYEAQ come from the germline V gene. The CDR3 extends over 15 amino acids. The CDR3 DNA reads as TGTGCCAGCAGCTTAGACCCAGGGTCCGGAAACACCATATATTTT. Its protein is CASSLDPGSGNTIYF.

V usage is TRBV27 and J usage is TRBJ1-2; D gene ambiguous. V dropped 2 bases and J dropped 4 bases, with 11 bases sitting between them. CDR3 size: 14 residues. CDR1 is MNHEY, CDR2 SMNVEV, per germline (reference sequence). The CDR3: CASSLDRTTYGYTF. The CDR3 nucleotides read TGTGCCAGCAGTTTAGACCGAACGACCTATGGCTACACCTTC.